One T cell receptor (beta chain) is described in this entry. What it recognizes is unknown. Together with a sample-barcoded 5' primer, a J-beta primer mix was included in a second PCR lasting about 6 to 11 cycles. TCRdb recomputed calls from the 5' RACE reads with MiXCR, one row per CDR3 protein. The table records 1.2 million to 1.5 million distinct CDR3 sequences, roughly 64% of them present only once. The record originates from a study of blood T cells in healthy people across ages. Study-wide results and caveats: The study found TCR beta diversity correlated strongly with naive T cell percentage.

The TCR originated in a man younger than 35 in good health. The sample comprised blood.

The CDR3 region is CASSFRQATYEQYF. The DNA of the CDR3 is TGTGCCAGCAGTTTTCGGCAGGCTACCTACGAGCAGTACTTC. The V and J genes are TRBV12-3 or TRBV12-4 and TRBJ2-7; D unclear. Trimming removed 3 bases from V and 2 bases from J, with 11 bases in between. CDR3 size: 14 residues.